Sequencing of this T cell receptor (beta chain) was carried out in a study of blood T cell repertoires in COVID-19. About the research overall: T cells, B-cell-depleted T cells, or PBMCs supplied cDNA or gDNA.

Seattle cases were enrolled at active infection and followed longitudinally. In the study's own analysis: Counts of nucleated cells, estimated from reference gene primer amplification, were obtained. Clones were sequenced by immunoSEQ multiplex PCR, and TCRdb holds only the in-frame ones, with some missing. The V and J calls and clone size come from that table; D and trimming were worked out from the DNA. Of approximately 350,000 clones listed, about 90% are singletons. CDR1 and CDR2 from the germline V gene are LNHDA and SQIVND (reference sequence). CDR3 length equals 15 residues. V was clipped by 3 bases and J by 0 bases; unmatched bases: 2.

The receptor comes from a woman in her twenties or thirties with COVID-19, enrolled during active disease. The sequenced material came from peripheral blood. This rearrangement joins TRBV19 to TRBJ1-1; 9 bases are a match to TRBD1. The CDR3 spells CASSMTGGVNTEAFF. The CDR3 DNA is TGTGCCAGTAGTATGACAGGGGGAGTGAACACTGAAGCTTTCTTT.